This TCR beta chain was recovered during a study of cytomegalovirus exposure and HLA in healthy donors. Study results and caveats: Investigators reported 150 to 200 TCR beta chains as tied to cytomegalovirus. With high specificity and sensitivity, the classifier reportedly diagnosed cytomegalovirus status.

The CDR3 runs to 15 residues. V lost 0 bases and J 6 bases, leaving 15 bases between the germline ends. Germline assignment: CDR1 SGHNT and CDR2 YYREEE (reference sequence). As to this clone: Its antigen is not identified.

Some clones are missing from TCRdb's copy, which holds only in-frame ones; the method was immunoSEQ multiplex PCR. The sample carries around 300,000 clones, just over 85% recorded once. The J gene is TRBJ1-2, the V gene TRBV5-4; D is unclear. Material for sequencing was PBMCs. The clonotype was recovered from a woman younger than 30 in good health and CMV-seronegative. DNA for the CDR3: TGTGCCAGCAGCTTGGTCCCGAAAGGAGCGCATGGCTACACCTTC. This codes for CASSLVPKGAHGYTF.